Listed here is a single TCR beta chain. Its target is not known. Libraries were prepared by immunoSEQ multiplex PCR; TCRdb keeps only in-frame clonotypes and omits some of them. This sample carries about 60,000 clones, roughly 90% of them seen once, and the ten largest clones take about 1%. The approximately 120-subject validation cohort, separate from the approximately 670-subject first cohort, included the donors. This entry belongs to a study of cytomegalovirus exposure and HLA in healthy donors. Study results and limitations: In vitro, a few CMV-associated chains proved specific for CMV antigens. The investigators catalogued 150 to 200 TCR beta chains as cytomegalovirus-associated. Rarity characterized most TCR sequences, yet some public TCRs appeared in many donors.

The CDR3 runs 16 residues. The germline gives CDR1 MGHRA, CDR2 YSYEKL. V was pared by 0 bases and J by 5 bases, with 9 bases of the junction left unmatched. The chain employs TRBV4-1 and TRBJ2-5; 7 positions match TRBD2. The receptor was isolated from a man between 18 and 35 years old in good health and CMV-seronegative. The material sequenced was PBMCs. For the CDR3, the DNA is TGCGCCAGCAGCCAAGATCGGGGGGAGGGCCCCGAGACCCAGTACTTC. Encoded protein: CASSQDRGEGPETQYF.